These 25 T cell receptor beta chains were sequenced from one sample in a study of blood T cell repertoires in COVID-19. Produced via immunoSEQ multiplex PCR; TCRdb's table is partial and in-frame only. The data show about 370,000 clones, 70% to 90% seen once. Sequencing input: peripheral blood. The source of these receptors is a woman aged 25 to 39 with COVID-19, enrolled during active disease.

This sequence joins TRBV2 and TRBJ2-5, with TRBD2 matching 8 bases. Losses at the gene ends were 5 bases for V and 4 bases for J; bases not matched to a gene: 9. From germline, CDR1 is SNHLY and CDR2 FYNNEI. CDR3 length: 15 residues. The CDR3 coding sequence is TGTGCCAGCAGTCGTGACAGCGGGAGAGGAGAGACCCAGTACTTC. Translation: CASSRDSGRGETQYF.

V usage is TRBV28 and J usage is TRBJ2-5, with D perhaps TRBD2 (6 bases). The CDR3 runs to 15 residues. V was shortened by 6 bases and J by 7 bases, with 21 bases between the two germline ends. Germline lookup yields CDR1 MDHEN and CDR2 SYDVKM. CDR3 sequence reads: CASSLAAGKKGTQYF. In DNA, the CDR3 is TGTGCCAGCAGCCTGGCGGCGGGGAAGAAGGGGACCCAGTACTTC.

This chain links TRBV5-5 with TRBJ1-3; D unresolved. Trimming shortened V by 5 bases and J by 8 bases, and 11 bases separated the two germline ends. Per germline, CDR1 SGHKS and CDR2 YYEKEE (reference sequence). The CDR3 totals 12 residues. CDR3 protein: CASRSERHTIYF. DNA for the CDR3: TGTGCCAGCAGGTCGGAGAGACACACCATATATTTT.

In DNA, the CDR3 is TGTGCCAGCAGCCAGACAGGGACATCCTACAATGAGCAGTTCTTC. Translating gives CASSQTGTSYNEQFF. V and J are TRBV28 and TRBJ2-1; 7 nucleotides match TRBD1. The CDR3 covers 15 residues. Germline assignment: CDR1 MDHEN and CDR2 SYDVKM. The trim removed 6 bases at V and 1 base at J, leaving 6 bases unmatched.

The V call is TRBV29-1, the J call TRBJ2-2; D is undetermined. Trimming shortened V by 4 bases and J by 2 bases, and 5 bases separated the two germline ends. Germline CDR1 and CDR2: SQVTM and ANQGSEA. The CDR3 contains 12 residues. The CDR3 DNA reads TGCAGCGTTGGGCCAAACACCGGGGAGCTGTTTTTT. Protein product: CSVGPNTGELFF.

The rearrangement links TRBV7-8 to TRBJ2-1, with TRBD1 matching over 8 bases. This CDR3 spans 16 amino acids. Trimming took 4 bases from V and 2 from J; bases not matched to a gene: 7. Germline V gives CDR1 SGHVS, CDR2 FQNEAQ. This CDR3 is CASSSTDRGTYNEQFF. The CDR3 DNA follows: TGTGCCAGCAGCTCAACCGACAGGGGTACCTACAATGAGCAGTTCTTC.

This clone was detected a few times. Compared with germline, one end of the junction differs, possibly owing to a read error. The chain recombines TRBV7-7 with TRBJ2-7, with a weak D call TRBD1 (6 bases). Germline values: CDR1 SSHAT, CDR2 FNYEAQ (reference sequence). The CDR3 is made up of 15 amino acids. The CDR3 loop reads CASSLGPRGSYEQYF. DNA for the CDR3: TGTGCTAGCAGCTTGGGACCCAGGGGCTCCTACGAGCAGTACTTC. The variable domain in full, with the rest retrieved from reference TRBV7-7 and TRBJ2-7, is GAGVSQSPRYKVTKRGQDVTLRCDPISSHATLYWYQQALGQGPEFLTYFNYEAQPDKSGLPSDRFSAERPEGSISTLTIQRTEQRDSAMYRCASSLGPRGSYEQYFGPGTRLTVT.

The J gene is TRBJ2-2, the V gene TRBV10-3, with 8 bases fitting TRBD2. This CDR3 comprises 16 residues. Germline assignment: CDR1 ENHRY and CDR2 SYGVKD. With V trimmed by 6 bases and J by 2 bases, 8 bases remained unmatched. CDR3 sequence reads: CAISVYAGGNTGELFF. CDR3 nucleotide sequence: TGTGCCATCAGCGTCTACGCGGGAGGTAACACCGGGGAGCTGTTTTTT.

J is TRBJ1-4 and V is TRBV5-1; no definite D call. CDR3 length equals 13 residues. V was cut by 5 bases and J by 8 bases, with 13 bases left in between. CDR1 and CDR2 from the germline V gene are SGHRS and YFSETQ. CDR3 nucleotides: TGCGCCAGCAGGACTAACGAAGGGGAAAAACTGTTTTTT. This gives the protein CASRTNEGEKLFF.

In DNA, the CDR3 is TGCGCCAGCAGCTTGGGCGTTAATGAAAAACTGTTTTTT. Protein product: CASSLGVNEKLFF. V gene TRBV5-1 combines with J gene TRBJ1-4; no definite D call. In germline, CDR1 is SGHRS, CDR2 YFSETQ. Trimming cost V 0 bases and J 4 bases, with 4 bases left between them. This CDR3 contains 13 residues. Drawing the rest from reference TRBV5-1 and TRBJ1-4, the complete variable domain is KAGVTQTPRYLIKTRGQQVTLSCSPISGHRSVSWYQQTPGQGLQFLFEYFSETQRNKGNFPGRFSGRQFSNSRSEMNVSTLELGDSALYLCASSLGVNEKLFFGSGTQLSVL.

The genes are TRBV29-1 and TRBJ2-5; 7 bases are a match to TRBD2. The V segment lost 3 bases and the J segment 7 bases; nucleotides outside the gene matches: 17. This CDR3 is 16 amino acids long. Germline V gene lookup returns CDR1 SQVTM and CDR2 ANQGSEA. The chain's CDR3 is CSVDKGGDGALGTQYF. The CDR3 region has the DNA TGCAGCGTTGATAAGGGAGGGGACGGGGCTTTGGGGACCCAGTACTTC.

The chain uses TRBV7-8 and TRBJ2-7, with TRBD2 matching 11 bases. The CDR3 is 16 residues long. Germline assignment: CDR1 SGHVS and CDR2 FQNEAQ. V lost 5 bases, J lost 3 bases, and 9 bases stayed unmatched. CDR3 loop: CASSPETGTSGYEQYF. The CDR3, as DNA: TGTGCCAGCAGCCCAGAGACCGGGACTAGCGGCTACGAGCAGTACTTC.

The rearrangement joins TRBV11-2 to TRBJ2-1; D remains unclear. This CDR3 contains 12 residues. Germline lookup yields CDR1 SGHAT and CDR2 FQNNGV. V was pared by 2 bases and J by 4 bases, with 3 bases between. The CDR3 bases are TGTGCCAGCAGCTTATCTTACAATGAGCAGTTCTTC. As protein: CASSLSYNEQFF.

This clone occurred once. The CDR3 region is CASSLTSSPNTGELFF. CDR3 nucleotide sequence: TGTGCCAGCAGCCTCACTAGCAGCCCGAACACCGGGGAGCTGTTTTTT. This chain uses TRBV7-8 with TRBJ2-2; D perhaps matches TRBD2 (6 bases). The CDR3 has 16 residues. The germline gives CDR1 SGHVS, CDR2 FQNEAQ. Trimming removed 5 bases from V and 0 bases from J, with 13 bases in between.

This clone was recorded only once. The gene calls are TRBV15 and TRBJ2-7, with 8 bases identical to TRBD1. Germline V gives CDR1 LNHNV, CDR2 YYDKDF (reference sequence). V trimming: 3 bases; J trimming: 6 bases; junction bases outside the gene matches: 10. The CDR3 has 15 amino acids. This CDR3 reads CATSSPRTGLTEQYF. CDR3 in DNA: TGTGCCACCAGCAGCCCTAGGACAGGGTTAACCGAGCAGTACTTC.

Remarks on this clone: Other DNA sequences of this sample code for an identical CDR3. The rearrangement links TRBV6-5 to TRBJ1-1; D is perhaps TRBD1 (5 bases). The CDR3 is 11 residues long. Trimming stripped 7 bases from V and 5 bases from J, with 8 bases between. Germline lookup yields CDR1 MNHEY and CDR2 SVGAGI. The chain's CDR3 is CASIRGTEAFF. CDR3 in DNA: TGTGCCAGCATCCGGGGGACTGAAGCTTTCTTT.

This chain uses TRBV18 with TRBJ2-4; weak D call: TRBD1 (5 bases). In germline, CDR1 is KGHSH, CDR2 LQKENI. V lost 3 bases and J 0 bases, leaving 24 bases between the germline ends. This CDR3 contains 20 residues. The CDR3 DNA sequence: TGTGCCAGCTCACCCAAGGGGCTTAACGCCGGCTTCCTAGCCAAAAACATTCAGTACTTC. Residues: CASSPKGLNAGFLAKNIQYF.

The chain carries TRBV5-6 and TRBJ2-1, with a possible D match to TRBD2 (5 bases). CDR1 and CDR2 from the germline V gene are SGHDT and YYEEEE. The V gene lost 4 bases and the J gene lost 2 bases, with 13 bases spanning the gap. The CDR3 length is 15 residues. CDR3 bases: TGTGCCAGCAGCAAACGGACGGGAACCTACAATGAGCAGTTCTTC. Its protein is CASSKRTGTYNEQFF. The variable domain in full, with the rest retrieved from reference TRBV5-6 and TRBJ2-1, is DAGVTQSPTHLIKTRGQQVTLRCSPKSGHDTVSWYQQALGQGPQFIFQYYEEEERQRGNFPDRFSGHQFPNYSSELNVNALLLGDSALYLCASSKRTGTYNEQFFGPGTRLTVL.

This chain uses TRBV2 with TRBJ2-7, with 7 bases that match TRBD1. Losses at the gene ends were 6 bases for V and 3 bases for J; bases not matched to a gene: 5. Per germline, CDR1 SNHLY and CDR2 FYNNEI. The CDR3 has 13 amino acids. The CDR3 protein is CASRAQGSYEQYF. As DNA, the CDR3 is TGTGCCAGCAGGGCACAGGGGAGCTACGAGCAGTACTTC.

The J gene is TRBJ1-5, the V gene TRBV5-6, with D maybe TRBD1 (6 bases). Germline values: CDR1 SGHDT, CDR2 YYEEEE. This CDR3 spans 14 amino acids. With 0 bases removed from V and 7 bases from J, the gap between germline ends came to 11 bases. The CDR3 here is CASSLEGGGQPQHF. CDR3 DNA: TGTGCCAGCAGCTTGGAAGGGGGTGGACAGCCCCAGCATTTT.

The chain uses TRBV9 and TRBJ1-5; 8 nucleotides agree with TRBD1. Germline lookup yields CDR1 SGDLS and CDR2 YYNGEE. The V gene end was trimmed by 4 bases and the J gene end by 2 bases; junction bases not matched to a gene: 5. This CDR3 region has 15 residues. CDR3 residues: CASSLTGGGNQPQHF. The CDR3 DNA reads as TGTGCCAGCAGCCTAACAGGGGGAGGCAATCAGCCCCAGCATTTT.

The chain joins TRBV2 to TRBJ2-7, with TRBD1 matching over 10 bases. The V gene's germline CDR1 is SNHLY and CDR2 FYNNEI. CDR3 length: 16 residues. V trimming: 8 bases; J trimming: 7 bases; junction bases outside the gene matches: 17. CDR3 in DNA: TGTGCCAGCGGCCCCGAGGGATCGGGGACAGGGGAAGAGCAGTACTTC. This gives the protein CASGPEGSGTGEEQYF.

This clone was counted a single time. The CDR3 reads CASSPHRENQPQHF. CDR3 nucleotide sequence: TGTGCCAGTAGTCCGCACAGGGAAAATCAGCCCCAGCATTTT. The V call is TRBV19, the J call TRBJ1-5; weak D call: TRBD1 (6 bases). Per the germline V gene, CDR1 is LNHDA and CDR2 is SQIVND (reference sequence). This CDR3 contains 14 residues. Between the trimmed V and J ends, which lost 5 bases and 4 bases, there was a span of 12 bases.

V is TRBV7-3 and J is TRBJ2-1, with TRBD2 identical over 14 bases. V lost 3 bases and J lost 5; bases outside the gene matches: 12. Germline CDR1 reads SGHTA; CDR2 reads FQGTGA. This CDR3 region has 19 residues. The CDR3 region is CASSLAGTSGSKLDNEQFF. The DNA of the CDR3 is TGTGCCAGCAGCTTGGCCGGGACTAGCGGGAGTAAGCTAGACAATGAGCAGTTCTTC.

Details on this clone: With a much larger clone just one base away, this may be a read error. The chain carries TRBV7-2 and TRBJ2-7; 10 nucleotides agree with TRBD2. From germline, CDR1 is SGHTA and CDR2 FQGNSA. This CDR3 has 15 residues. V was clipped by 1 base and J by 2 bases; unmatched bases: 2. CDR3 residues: CASSLGTSGPYEQYF. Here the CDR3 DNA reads TGTGCCAGCAGCTTAGGGACTAGCGGCCCCTACGAGCAGTACTTC.